The next 13 T cell receptor beta chains were all read from a single sample in a study of T cells expressing NK-cell markers (TCRdb year 2020). The library was built by means of 5' RACE. For sequencing, an Illumina HiSeq 2000 was employed. TCRdb reprocessed the raw reads; every CDR3 protein sequence is a single record, and DNA is not supplied. The sample has 550,000 to 600,000 distinct CDR3 sequences on record. Around 3.3% of the sample is in the top ten clones. The sample was blood T cells: a sorted CD56 or NKG2C T cell subset, CD4+ or CD8+ T cells, or bulk PBMC T cells (not recorded which). The receptors here all came from a man between 18 and 29 years old in good health. Donor details come from another sample of the same person, matched by shared clones.

This rearrangement joins TRBV15 to TRBJ2-7; TCRdb's assignment of TRBD1 cannot be checked, as there is no DNA. This CDR3 is 17 amino acids long. Germline V CDR1 and CDR2: LNHNV, YYDKDF (reference sequence). The CDR3 reads CATSRGYVGTVRYEQYF.

The V gene is TRBV5-5, the J gene TRBJ2-1; TCRdb names TRBD1, which stays unverified in the absence of DNA. From germline, CDR1 is SGHKS and CDR2 YYEKEE (reference sequence). This CDR3 has 15 amino acids. The CDR3 here is CASNPGRSAYNEQFF.

The chain carries TRBV20-1 and TRBJ1-6; lacking DNA, the TRBD1 call made by TCRdb goes unchecked. The CDR3 sequence is 14 residues long. CDR1 and CDR2 from the germline V gene are DFQATT and SNEGSKA (reference sequence). CDR3 residues: CSARDRRPDSPLHF.

The V gene is TRBV7-2, the J gene TRBJ1-1. CDR3 length: 13 amino acids. Germline assignment: CDR1 SGHTA and CDR2 FQGNSA. The CDR3 region is CASSSPGRREAFF.

The CDR3 region is CASSYGQTGELFF. The rearrangement uses TRBV3-1 and TRBJ2-2; TCRdb's assignment of TRBD1 cannot be checked, as there is no DNA. Germline loops: CDR1 LGHDT, CDR2 YNNKEL (reference sequence). The CDR3 has 13 amino acids.

The V gene is TRBV15, the J gene TRBJ1-1. The CDR3 contains 14 residues. CDR1 LNHNV and CDR2 YYDKDF come from the germline V gene (reference sequence). CDR3 in amino acids: CATSRGKMNTEAFF.

The chain couples TRBV2 to TRBJ1-1; no DNA is available, so the TRBD1 call from TCRdb remains unchecked. The CDR3 spans 14 residues. Germline V gives CDR1 SNHLY, CDR2 FYNNEI. The CDR3 loop is CASGQTNWNTEAFF.

The rearrangement uses TRBV25-1 and TRBJ2-1; TCRdb designates TRBD2, a call that cannot be tested without DNA. This CDR3 is 15 amino acids long. CDR1 and CDR2 from the germline V gene are MGHDK and SYGVNS. CDR3 residues: CASSYSVSSYNEQFF. The whole variable domain, filled in from reference TRBV25-1 and TRBJ2-1, reads EADIYQTPRYLVIGTGKKITLECSQTMGHDKMYWYQQDPGMELHLIHYSYGVNSTEKGDLSSESTVSRIRTEHFPLTLESARPSHTSQYLCASSYSVSSYNEQFFGPGTRLTVL.

The rearrangement uses TRBV20-1 and TRBJ2-3. The CDR3 is 13 amino acids. Per the germline V gene, CDR1 is DFQATT and CDR2 is SNEGSKA (reference sequence). The chain's CDR3 is CSASLSTTDTQYF.

The chain recombines TRBV29-1 with TRBJ2-1; TCRdb designates TRBD1, a call that cannot be tested without DNA. The germline gives CDR1 SQVTM, CDR2 ANQGSEA. The CDR3 totals 13 residues. The CDR3 sequence is CSVADRVGNEQFF.

The chain employs TRBV12-3 or TRBV12-4 and TRBJ1-2. CDR3 length: 12 residues. The CDR3 region is CASNGDNYGYTF.

The rearrangement uses TRBV5-1 and TRBJ2-1; the D call of TRBD1 rests on TCRdb alone, since no DNA is present to check it. The CDR3 is 14 residues long. Germline V gene data show CDR1 as SGHRS and CDR2 as YFSETQ. The CDR3 is CASSLGIDRNGQFF.

The rearrangement links TRBV6-1 to TRBJ2-3. Germline V lookup: CDR1 MNHNS, CDR2 SASEGT. This CDR3 is built from 15 residues. The CDR3 sequence is CASSPRKVVPDTQYF.